These T cell receptor beta chains were read from a single sample in a study of blood T cells in healthy people across ages. Via MiXCR, TCRdb re-called the 5' RACE reads, giving one row per CDR3 protein. The sample carries about 1.4 million distinct CDR3 sequences, around 59% recorded once. Sequencing was done on a sample of blood. These receptors originate from a man aged 18 to 30 in good health. CDR3s leave out the opening cysteine and the closing phenylalanine or tryptophan.

v_call: TRBV21-1
cdr3_length: 16
j_call: TRBJ2-4
cdr3_aa: ASSKGPATELAKNIQY

v_call: TRBV29-1
cdr3_length: 13
j_call: TRBJ2-1
cdr3_aa: SVESRLLSYNEQF

v_call: TRBV11-2
cdr3_length: 14
j_call: TRBJ2-1
cdr3_aa: ASSPEGYRGGNEQF

v_call: TRBV28
cdr3_length: 13
j_call: TRBJ1-4
cdr3_aa: ASSFIAGANEKLF

v_call: TRBV5-1
cdr3_length: 13
j_call: TRBJ1-4
cdr3_aa: ASSISGVANEKLF

v_call: TRBV5-1
cdr3_length: 13
j_call: TRBJ2-7
cdr3_aa: ASSLGASGNYEQY

v_call: TRBV10-3
cdr3_length: 11
j_call: TRBJ2-5
cdr3_aa: AISDYEQETQY

v_call: TRBV6-1
cdr3_length: 13
j_call: TRBJ2-3
cdr3_aa: ASSEGAIYTDTQY

v_call: TRBV20-1
cdr3_length: 10
j_call: TRBJ1-1
cdr3_aa: SAGGDKIEAF

v_call: TRBV6-2/TRBV6-3
cdr3_length: 10
j_call: TRBJ2-3
cdr3_aa: ASSYTGDTQY

v_call: TRBV4-3
cdr3_length: 15
j_call: TRBJ2-2
cdr3_aa: ASSPPGQGWGTGELF

v_call: TRBV9
cdr3_length: 13
j_call: TRBJ2-7
cdr3_aa: ASSVDSGQGGEQY

v_call: TRBV5-1
cdr3_length: 13
j_call: TRBJ1-1
cdr3_aa: ASKPGGEGGTEAF

v_call: TRBV15
cdr3_length: 13
j_call: TRBJ2-3
cdr3_aa: ATSRDLARTDTQY

v_call: TRBV6-5
cdr3_length: 11
j_call: TRBJ2-5
cdr3_aa: ASSRQAQETQY

v_call: TRBV10-3
cdr3_length: 12
j_call: TRBJ2-5
cdr3_aa: AISSGALQETKY

v_call: TRBV12-3/TRBV12-4
cdr3_length: 12
j_call: TRBJ2-7
cdr3_aa: ASRYTDGLNEQY

v_call: TRBV29-1
cdr3_length: 12
j_call: TRBJ2-7
cdr3_aa: SVFMRQGTYEQY

v_call: TRBV27
cdr3_length: 10
j_call: TRBJ2-4
cdr3_aa: ASGLPGGKQY

v_call: TRBV4-2
cdr3_length: 13
j_call: TRBJ2-7
cdr3_aa: ASSQDPPTADEQY

v_call: TRBV6-6
cdr3_length: 14
j_call: TRBJ2-3
cdr3_aa: ASSYRQGSDTDTQY

v_call: TRBV3-1
cdr3_length: 10
j_call: TRBJ2-5
cdr3_aa: ASSPTTETQY

v_call: TRBV15
cdr3_length: 14
j_call: TRBJ1-4
cdr3_aa: ATSGKTGATNEKLF

v_call: TRBV6-2/TRBV6-3
cdr3_length: 13
j_call: TRBJ2-3
cdr3_aa: ASTELGTSTDTQY

v_call: TRBV6-2/TRBV6-3
cdr3_length: 12
j_call: TRBJ1-5
cdr3_aa: ASRFTGNNQPQH

v_call: TRBV7-6
cdr3_length: 12
j_call: TRBJ1-1
cdr3_aa: ASSFGGTGTEAF

v_call: TRBV4-2
cdr3_length: 11
j_call: TRBJ2-7
cdr3_aa: ASSPGRSHEQY

v_call: TRBV12-3/TRBV12-4
cdr3_length: 11
j_call: TRBJ2-7
cdr3_aa: ASSFGQGGEQY

v_call: TRBV7-9
cdr3_length: 13
j_call: TRBJ1-5
cdr3_aa: ASSLEGQGSQPQH

v_call: TRBV6-2/TRBV6-3
cdr3_length: 10
j_call: TRBJ1-5
cdr3_aa: ASSRPNQPQH

v_call: TRBV6-5
cdr3_length: 12
j_call: TRBJ1-1
cdr3_aa: ASSSPSYLRKAF

v_call: TRBV6-2/TRBV6-3
cdr3_length: 11
j_call: TRBJ2-1
cdr3_aa: ASSTTEYNEQF

v_call: TRBV5-1
cdr3_length: 14
j_call: TRBJ1-3
cdr3_aa: ASSLDPPGSGNTIY

v_call: TRBV4-1
cdr3_length: 13
j_call: TRBJ2-1
cdr3_aa: ASSQALAGVGEQF

v_call: TRBV5-1
cdr3_length: 16
j_call: TRBJ2-3
cdr3_aa: ASSLAGGIAENTDTQY

v_call: TRBV28
cdr3_length: 15
j_call: TRBJ2-1
cdr3_aa: ASSLVVRGVRHNEQF

v_call: TRBV25-1
cdr3_length: 11
j_call: TRBJ2-5
cdr3_aa: ASSDWTNNEQY

v_call: TRBV6-2/TRBV6-3
cdr3_length: 13
j_call: TRBJ1-5
cdr3_aa: ASSYGGQGATPQH

v_call: TRBV7-9
cdr3_length: 12
j_call: TRBJ1-2
cdr3_aa: ASSLQRRNYGYT

v_call: TRBV20-1
cdr3_length: 11
j_call: TRBJ2-4
cdr3_aa: SARVQGLGEQY

v_call: TRBV11-2
cdr3_length: 20
j_call: TRBJ1-4
cdr3_aa: ASSLGMGPNQPQHFGVEKLF

v_call: TRBV15
cdr3_length: 13
j_call: TRBJ2-5
cdr3_aa: ATSRDKFGKETQY

v_call: TRBV7-2
cdr3_length: 11
j_call: TRBJ2-3
cdr3_aa: ASSVVSADTQY

v_call: TRBV9
cdr3_length: 16
j_call: TRBJ2-3
cdr3_aa: ASSVEGGRPSGTDTQY

v_call: TRBV18
cdr3_length: 11
j_call: TRBJ2-5
cdr3_aa: ASSPGIVETQY

v_call: TRBV2
cdr3_length: 15
j_call: TRBJ2-7
cdr3_aa: ASSVISLLRQGYEQY

v_call: TRBV29-1
cdr3_length: 12
j_call: TRBJ2-1
cdr3_aa: SVPTSGNYNEQF

v_call: TRBV12-3/TRBV12-4
cdr3_length: 12
j_call: TRBJ2-1
cdr3_aa: ASILAGSYNEQF

v_call: TRBV4-1
cdr3_length: 13
j_call: TRBJ1-2
cdr3_aa: ASSQDRDGVGGYT

v_call: TRBV6-5
cdr3_length: 17
j_call: TRBJ2-1
cdr3_aa: ASSYSKEPQSGSGNEQF

v_call: TRBV5-1
cdr3_length: 10
j_call: TRBJ2-3
cdr3_aa: ASRWIGDTQY